The 8 T cell receptor beta chains below all came from one sample that was sequenced in a study of CD8 T cells in acute hepatitis C reinfection. Specified time point: naive CD8 control sorted from an acute-time-point sample. Assay: immunoSEQ multiplex PCR; the TCRdb copy retains only in-frame clones and omits some. The data hold tens of thousands of clones, with roughly 88% observed a single time. The specimen was naive CD8+ T cells from PBMCs. The receptors here all came from a woman under 30 who spontaneously cleared hepatitis C infection.

V and J are TRBV10-3 and TRBJ2-1; D possibly corresponds to TRBD1 (5 bases). The ends were cut back, 5 bases at V and 10 bases at J, with 12 bases in the middle. CDR3 length equals 12 residues. Germline-derived CDR1 and CDR2 are ENHRY and SYGVKD. The CDR3 region is CAISTEGVEQFF. The DNA of the CDR3 is TGTGCCATCAGTACCGAAGGGGTGGAGCAGTTCTTC.

The chain combines TRBV5-1 with TRBJ1-5, with TRBD1 as a possible D gene (6 bases). Germline assignment: CDR1 SGHRS and CDR2 YFSETQ. CDR3 length equals 15 residues. Trimming took 0 bases from V and 3 from J, leaving 10 bases between them. The DNA of the CDR3 is TGCGCCAGCAGCTTGGCAGGGGTATCCAATCAGCCCCAGCATTTT. Its translation is CASSLAGVSNQPQHF.

The chain couples TRBV29-1 to TRBJ2-5; D not certain. This CDR3 contains 12 residues. V was shortened by 1 base and J by 4 bases, with 7 bases between the two germline ends. In germline, CDR1 is SQVTM, CDR2 ANQGSEA. CDR3 sequence reads: CSVEGSGETQYF. In DNA, the CDR3 is TGCAGCGTTGAAGGGTCGGGAGAGACCCAGTACTTC.

This chain uses TRBV27 with TRBJ2-7; the D is unclear. The CDR3 loop spans 13 amino acids. Trimming pared 3 bases from V and 2 bases from J, leaving 8 bases between. The germline V gene encodes CDR1 MNHEY and CDR2 SMNVEV (reference sequence). CDR3 region: CASSLGNAYEQYF. CDR3 bases: TGTGCCAGCAGTTTGGGCAACGCCTACGAGCAGTACTTC.

This clone was found a few times. This rearrangement joins TRBV5-4 to TRBJ1-2; no clear D gene. Looked up from germline, CDR1 is SGHNT and CDR2 is YYREEE (reference sequence). There are 11 residues in the CDR3. Trimming pared 4 bases from V and 7 bases from J, leaving 8 bases between. The CDR3 spells CASSGLSGYTF. CDR3 DNA: TGTGCCAGCAGCGGGTTGTCTGGCTACACCTTC.

The V gene is TRBV27, the J gene TRBJ2-1; 7 bases align to TRBD2. This CDR3 spans 15 amino acids. Germline V gene lookup returns CDR1 MNHEY and CDR2 SMNVEV (reference sequence). The trim removed 6 bases at V and 2 bases at J, leaving 7 bases unmatched. The CDR3 sequence is CASSGEGGPYNEQFF. CDR3 coding DNA: TGTGCCAGCAGCGGAGAGGGAGGGCCCTACAATGAGCAGTTCTTC.

This rearrangement joins TRBV4-1 to TRBJ2-7; D gene uncertain. V shed 3 bases and J shed 2 bases, with 17 bases lying between them. CDR3 length: 16 amino acids. From germline, CDR1 is MGHRA and CDR2 YSYEKL. Here the CDR3 reads CASSHDPGGFAYEQYF. In nucleotides, the CDR3 is TGCGCCAGCAGCCATGACCCAGGTGGATTTGCCTACGAGCAGTACTTC.

The gene calls are TRBV6-1 and TRBJ1-5; weak D call: TRBD1 (6 bases). The CDR3 runs 14 residues. The V and J ends lost 6 bases and 7 bases respectively, with 16 bases between them. Germline lookup yields CDR1 MNHNS and CDR2 SASEGT. CDR3: CASSAGQNGQPQHF. The CDR3 DNA sequence: TGTGCCAGCAGCGCGGGACAAAATGGGCAGCCCCAGCATTTT.